This TCR beta chain is from a study of blood T cell repertoires in COVID-19. Whole-study context: COVID-19 samples collected from the United States, Italy and Spain covered acute and convalescent phases. PBMCs, B-cell-depleted T cells, or T cells were the source of the cDNA or gDNA that made up the material.

Authors' processing steps: Amplification from reference gene primers served as the basis for estimated nucleated cell counts. This table comes from immunoSEQ multiplex PCR, and its TCRdb copy is limited to in-frame clones, with some not included. V, J and clone size are those of that table, while D and trimming were read from the DNA. Altogether some 45,000 clones are present, 80% being singletons, with the ten largest covering 15% to 20%. With V trimmed by 0 bases and J by 0 bases, 7 bases remained unmatched. Germline-derived CDR1 and CDR2 are SGHRS and YFSETQ. CDR3 length: 17 amino acids. The sample taken for sequencing was peripheral blood. The TCR comes from a man between 65 and 85 years old with acute or convalescent COVID-19. V is TRBV5-1 and J is TRBJ2-3; TRBD2 aligns across 7 bases. The CDR3 reads CASSLADQGLSTDTQYF. CDR3 coding DNA: TGCGCCAGCAGCTTGGCCGATCAGGGACTAAGCACAGATACGCAGTATTTT.